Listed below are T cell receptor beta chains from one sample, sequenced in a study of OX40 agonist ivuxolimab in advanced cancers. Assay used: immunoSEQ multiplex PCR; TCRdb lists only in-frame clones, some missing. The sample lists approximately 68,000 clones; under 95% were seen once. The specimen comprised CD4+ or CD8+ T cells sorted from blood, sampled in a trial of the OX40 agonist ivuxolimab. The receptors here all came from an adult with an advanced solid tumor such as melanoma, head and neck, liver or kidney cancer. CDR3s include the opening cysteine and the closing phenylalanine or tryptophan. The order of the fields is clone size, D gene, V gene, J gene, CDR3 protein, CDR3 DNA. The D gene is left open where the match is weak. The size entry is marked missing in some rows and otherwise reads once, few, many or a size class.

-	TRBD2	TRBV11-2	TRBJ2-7	CASSPLTSGAYEQYF	TGTGCCAGCAGCCCACTGACTAGCGGGGCCTACGAGCAGTACTTC
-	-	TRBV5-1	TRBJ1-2	CASSLHRDNYGYTF	TGCGCCAGCAGCTTACACAGGGATAACTATGGCTACACCTTC
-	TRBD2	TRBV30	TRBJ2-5	CAWSHPSGVEETQYF	TGTGCCTGGAGCCACCCTAGCGGGGTGGAAGAGACCCAGTACTTC
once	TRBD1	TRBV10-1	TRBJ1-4	CASSRGRGEKLFF	TGCGCCAGCAGCAGGGGGCGAGGAGAAAAACTGTTTTTT
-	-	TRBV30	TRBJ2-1	CAWSANQLGNEQFF	TGTGCCTGGAGTGCAAATCAACTAGGCAATGAGCAGTTCTTC
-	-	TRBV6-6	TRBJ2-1	CASSYPTNEQFF	TGTGCCAGCAGTTACCCCACTAATGAGCAGTTCTTC
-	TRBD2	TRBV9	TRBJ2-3	CASSPRLAGGSTDTQYF	TGTGCCAGCAGCCCCCGACTAGCGGGGGGTTCCACAGATACGCAGTATTTT
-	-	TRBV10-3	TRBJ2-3	CAISGTLNTDTQYF	TGTGCCATCAGTGGGACCTTAAACACAGATACGCAGTATTTT
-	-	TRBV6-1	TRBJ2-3	CASRFGSTDTQYF	TGTGCCAGCAGGTTCGGGAGCACAGATACGCAGTATTTT
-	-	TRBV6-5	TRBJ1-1	CASSFQGNTEAFF	TGTGCCAGCAGTTTTCAGGGGAACACTGAAGCTTTCTTT
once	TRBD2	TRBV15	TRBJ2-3	CATSARTSGGPDTQYF	TGTGCCACCAGCGCCCGGACTAGCGGGGGTCCAGATACGCAGTATTTT
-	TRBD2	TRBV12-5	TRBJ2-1	CASGLTSGTITNNEQFF	TGTGCTAGTGGATTGACTAGCGGAACGATTACTAACAATGAGCAGTTCTTC
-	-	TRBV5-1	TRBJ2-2	CASSLLGETGELFF	TGCGCCAGCAGCTTGCTAGGGGAAACCGGGGAGCTGTTTTTT
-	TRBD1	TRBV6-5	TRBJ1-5	CASRTGLGNQPQHF	TGTGCCAGCAGGACAGGGCTGGGCAATCAGCCCCAGCATTTT
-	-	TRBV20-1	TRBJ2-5	CRDRKGQYF	TGCAGAGACAGGAAAGGCCAGTACTTC